These T cell receptor beta chains were read from a single sample in a study of shared clonotypes between healthy human individuals. This table comes from immunoSEQ multiplex PCR, and its TCRdb copy is limited to in-frame clones, with some not included. The sample carries millions of clones, 95% recorded once. Sequenced input: naive CD4+ T cells sorted from blood. The receptors here all came from a man aged 18 to 30 in good health. Both conserved end residues are part of each CDR3. The D gene is left open where the match is weak. Size values are once, few and many counts, or a class for expanded clones, and some rows have none.

v_gene	d_gene	abundance	j_gene	CDR3aa	CDR3nt
TRBV6-5	TRBD2	-	TRBJ2-7	CASSYSGGRDNEQYF	TGTGCCAGCAGTTACTCAGGCGGGAGGGATAACGAGCAGTACTTC
TRBV2	-	-	TRBJ1-4	CASSEKDSPGRPNEKLFF	TGTGCCAGCAGTGAAAAGGACTCCCCTGGTCGACCCAATGAAAAACTGTTTTTT
TRBV9	TRBD2	few	TRBJ2-1	CASSERLAGGYNEQFF	TGTGCCAGCAGCGAAAGACTAGCGGGAGGGTACAATGAGCAGTTCTTC
TRBV5-1	-	-	TRBJ2-7	CASSLLPEGFYEQYF	TGCGCCAGCAGCTTACTCCCAGAGGGATTCTACGAGCAGTACTTC
TRBV5-1	TRBD1	-	TRBJ2-7	CASSLTPGQGSEQYF	TGCGCCAGCAGCTTAACACCGGGACAGGGCTCCGAGCAGTACTTC
TRBV18	-	once	TRBJ2-2	CASSPPWGQSGELFF	TGTGCCAGCTCACCACCTTGGGGCCAGAGCGGGGAGCTGTTTTTT
TRBV5-5	TRBD2	-	TRBJ2-3	CASSLRVGTSKDTQYF	TGTGCCAGCAGCTTGAGGGTTGGGACTAGCAAAGATACGCAGTATTTT
TRBV10-3	-	once	TRBJ2-1	CAIGDSPVEQFF	TGTGCCATCGGGGACTCCCCCGTTGAGCAGTTCTTC
TRBV11-2	-	-	TRBJ2-1	CASSLDPGSSYNEQFF	TGTGCCAGCAGCTTAGATCCCGGGAGCTCCTACAATGAGCAGTTCTTC
TRBV4-1	-	once	TRBJ2-5	CASSQGPQRDQETQYF	TGCGCCAGCAGCCAAGGGCCCCAGCGCGACCAAGAGACCCAGTACTTC
TRBV11-2	-	once	TRBJ2-3	CASSLGIKSTDTQYF	TGTGCCAGCAGCTTAGGCATCAAGAGCACAGATACGCAGTATTTT
TRBV6-1	-	-	TRBJ1-5	CASSVDRTPRQPQHF	TGTGCCAGCAGCGTCGACAGGACTCCGCGTCAGCCCCAGCATTTT
TRBV6-1	TRBD1	-	TRBJ1-5	CASTRGDNQPQHF	TGTGCCAGTACCAGGGGGGACAATCAGCCCCAGCATTTT
TRBV28	TRBD2	once	TRBJ2-7	CASHPSGSGREQYF	TGTGCCAGCCACCCTAGCGGGAGTGGGCGGGAGCAGTACTTC
TRBV6-6	-	-	TRBJ2-2	CASRDSGLNTGELFF	TGTGCCAGCAGGGATAGCGGACTCAACACCGGGGAGCTGTTTTTT
TRBV29-1	TRBD2	-	TRBJ2-5	CSVEGYGGREVTQYF	TGCAGCGTTGAAGGGTACGGGGGGCGGGAGGTGACCCAGTACTTC
TRBV18	TRBD1	-	TRBJ1-5	CASSPRTGSNQPQHF	TGTGCCAGCTCACCGCGGACAGGTAGCAATCAGCCCCAGCATTTT
TRBV5-5	-	-	TRBJ2-7	CASNRQTYEQYF	TGTGCCAGCAACCGACAGACCTACGAGCAGTACTTC
TRBV5-1	-	-	TRBJ2-2	CASGRIGQIGELFF	TGCGCCAGCGGACGCATTGGGCAAATCGGGGAGCTGTTTTTT
TRBV5-1	-	once	TRBJ1-3	CASSVDRLGGNTIYF	TGCGCCAGCAGCGTAGACAGGCTTGGGGGAAACACCATATATTTT
TRBV5-8	TRBD2	-	TRBJ2-3	CASSSGLAAIYTDTQYF	TGTGCCAGCAGTTCCGGACTAGCGGCTATATACACAGATACGCAGTATTTT
TRBV30	-	-	TRBJ2-4	CACGGLAKNIQYF	TGTGCCTGTGGGGGCCTAGCCAAAAACATTCAGTACTTC
TRBV30	-	many	TRBJ2-1	CAWTGAVGSYNEQFF	TGTGCCTGGACGGGAGCTGTGGGTTCCTACAATGAGCAGTTCTTC
TRBV9	TRBD1	many	TRBJ1-1	CASSGQGDGTEAFF	TGTGCCAGCAGCGGACAGGGTGACGGCACTGAAGCTTTCTTT
TRBV18	-	-	TRBJ2-7	CASSPQGDEQYF	TGTGCCAGCTCACCCCAAGGAGACGAGCAGTACTTC
TRBV2	TRBD1	-	TRBJ1-2	CASSERTGGADGYTF	TGTGCCAGCAGTGAACGGACAGGGGGCGCTGACGGCTACACCTTC
TRBV11-2	-	-	TRBJ1-4	CASSAGGTNEKLFF	TGTGCCAGCAGCGCGGGGGGGACTAATGAAAAACTGTTTTTT
TRBV6-1	-	-	TRBJ1-1	CASNQGPNTEAFF	TGTGCCAGCAATCAAGGTCCTAACACTGAAGCTTTCTTT
TRBV5-1	-	-	TRBJ2-5	CASSGVQETQYF	TGCGCCAGCAGTGGGGTCCAAGAGACCCAGTACTTC
TRBV9	-	once	TRBJ2-2	CASSVDGRWVTGELFF	TGTGCCAGCAGCGTAGACGGGCGTTGGGTCACCGGGGAGCTGTTTTTT
TRBV28	-	-	TRBJ1-1	CASTQIGGTEAFF	TGTGCCAGCACCCAAATAGGGGGCACTGAAGCTTTCTTT
TRBV9	TRBD1	-	TRBJ2-7	CASSEGQNYEQYF	TGTGCCAGCAGCGAGGGACAGAACTACGAGCAGTACTTC
TRBV2	-	-	TRBJ1-4	CASKSPNEKLFF	TGTGCCAGCAAGTCGCCTAATGAAAAACTGTTTTTT
TRBV28	-	-	TRBJ1-5	CASSLQRGGNQPQHF	TGTGCCAGCAGTCTTCAAAGGGGGGGCAATCAGCCCCAGCATTTT
TRBV19	TRBD2	once	TRBJ2-3	CASRQGRVTDTQYF	TGTGCCAGCCGGCAAGGGAGGGTCACAGATACGCAGTATTTT
TRBV19	-	-	TRBJ1-1	CASSIEAGVNTEAFF	TGTGCCAGTAGTATCGAAGCAGGGGTGAACACTGAAGCTTTCTTT
TRBV15	-	-	TRBJ1-4	CATSRIEHEKLFF	TGTGCCACCAGCAGGATAGAACACGAAAAACTGTTTTTT
TRBV9	-	-	TRBJ2-5	CASSVSGVQETQYF	TGTGCCAGCAGCGTTTCTGGAGTCCAAGAGACCCAGTACTTC
TRBV11-2	-	-	TRBJ2-7	CASSASSYEQYF	TGTGCCAGCAGTGCCAGTTCCTACGAGCAGTACTTC
TRBV27	TRBD2	-	TRBJ2-6	CASSPKSPIAGAPGANVLTF	TGTGCCAGCAGTCCCAAATCCCCAATCGCGGGAGCCCCTGGGGCCAACGTCCTGACTTTC
TRBV11-2	-	-	TRBJ1-6	CASSLDIGDTNSPLHF	TGTGCCAGCAGCTTAGATATCGGTGACACTAATTCACCCCTCCACTTT
TRBV28	-	once	TRBJ1-2	CASRGTGANYGYTF	TGTGCCAGCAGGGGGACGGGTGCTAACTATGGCTACACCTTC
TRBV10-3	TRBD2	-	TRBJ2-1	CAIAPSSGYYNEQFF	TGTGCCATCGCCCCCTCTAGCGGGTACTACAATGAGCAGTTCTTC
TRBV9	TRBD2	-	TRBJ2-7	CASSPWTSGNHEQYF	TGTGCCAGCAGCCCCTGGACTAGCGGGAACCACGAGCAGTACTTC
TRBV12-5	TRBD2	-	TRBJ2-4	CARTVAGSKNIQYF	TGTGCTCGAACCGTAGCGGGGTCGAAAAACATTCAGTACTTC
TRBV9	TRBD1	-	TRBJ2-2	CASSPRQGMNTGELFF	TGTGCCAGCAGCCCTCGACAGGGGATGAACACCGGGGAGCTGTTTTTT
TRBV5-1	-	once	TRBJ1-2	CASSDGSYGYTF	TGCGCCAGCAGCGACGGAAGCTATGGCTACACCTTC
TRBV4-3	TRBD1	-	TRBJ2-4	CASSQGGQVSDIQYF	TGCGCCAGCAGCCAAGGGGGACAGGTCAGTGACATTCAGTACTTC
TRBV10-3	-	-	TRBJ1-1	CAISEIGGGGTEAFF	TGTGCCATCAGTGAGATCGGAGGGGGAGGGACTGAAGCTTTCTTT
TRBV30	-	-	TRBJ1-1	CAWSVSGRSEAFF	TGTGCCTGGAGTGTATCGGGGAGGTCTGAAGCTTTCTTT
TRBV11-2	-	-	TRBJ1-1	CASSPDIGRAFF	TGTGCCAGCAGCCCCGACATCGGGAGGGCTTTCTTT